A single sample is the source of the 7 T cell receptor beta chains below, sequenced in a study of patients and donors after allogeneic stem cell transplantation. TCRdb itself ran the RT-PCR reads through MiXCR, one entry per CDR3 protein. The table shows 900,000 to 1,000,000 distinct CDR3 sequences, with approximately 19% occurring only once. Source material: blood, either unsorted or a sorted T cell fraction (not recorded which). All receptors derive from a human donor who was either an allogeneic HSCT recipient or a stem cell or donor lymphocyte infusion donor (not recorded which). It is not recorded whose cells these are; they may come from a transplant donor.

This clonotype was detected only a few times. V usage is TRBV5-1 and J usage is TRBJ2-7, with TRBD1 matching 7 bases. The V segment lost 0 bases and the J segment 7 bases; nucleotides outside the gene matches: 7. This CDR3 comprises 14 residues. CDR1 is SGHRS and CDR2 is YFSETQ in the germline V gene. Written as DNA, the CDR3 is TGCGCCAGCAGCTTGGACAGGGGAGAACAAGAGCAGTACTTC. Encoded protein: CASSLDRGEQEQYF.

This clonotype has just a few counts. The V gene is TRBV5-5, the J gene TRBJ1-5, with D possibly being TRBD1 (5 bases). The CDR3 sequence is 15 residues long. Germline CDR1 reads SGHKS; CDR2 reads YYEKEE (reference sequence). The V gene lost 1 base and the J gene lost 6 bases, with 14 bases spanning the gap. The CDR3, as DNA: TGTGCCAGCAGCTTGACAGGCGGGAAGGCTCAGCCCCAGCATTTT. It is translated as CASSLTGGKAQPQHF. Filled out from reference TRBV5-5 and TRBJ1-5, the complete variable domain reads DAGVTQSPTHLIKTRGQQVTLRCSPISGHKSVSWYQQVLGQGPQFIFQYYEKEERGRGNFPDRFSARQFPNYSSELNVNALLLGDSALYLCASSLTGGKAQPQHFGDGTRLSIL.

The DNA of the CDR3 is TGTGCCAGTAGTCCCGGACAGGGCGGCGGGGAGACCCAGTACTTC. Encoded protein: CASSPGQGGGETQYF. The chain links TRBV19 to TRBJ2-5, with 8 bases matching TRBD1. Germline V CDR1 and CDR2: LNHDA, SQIVND (reference sequence). This CDR3 spans 15 amino acids. The trim removed 5 bases at V and 5 bases at J, leaving 10 bases unmatched.

Only a few counts were recorded for this clonotype. DNA for the CDR3: TGTGCCAGCAGCTCCCTTTCGGGCAGGGGGGCTGAAGCTTTCTTT. Translating gives CASSSLSGRGAEAFF. The V and J genes are TRBV7-6 and TRBJ1-1; the match to TRBD1 covers 7 bases. Germline lookup yields CDR1 SGHVS and CDR2 FNYEAQ. The trim removed 4 bases at V and 6 bases at J, leaving 11 bases unmatched. The CDR3 totals 15 residues. The variable domain in full, with the rest retrieved from reference TRBV7-6 and TRBJ1-1, is GAGVSQSPRYKVTKRGQDVALRCDPISGHVSLYWYRQALGQGPEFLTYFNYEAQQDKSGLPNDRFSAERPEGSISTLTIQRTEQRDSAMYRCASSSLSGRGAEAFFGQGTRLTVV.

The rearrangement joins TRBV5-6 to TRBJ2-7; the match to TRBD1 covers 9 bases. The CDR3 loop spans 16 amino acids. Trimming at V came to 0 bases and at J to 6 bases, leaving 10 bases not matched to a gene. In germline, CDR1 is SGHDT, CDR2 YYEEEE. The CDR3 protein is CASSLGTGTGTREQYF. The CDR3 nucleotides are TGTGCCAGCAGCTTGGGGACCGGGACAGGGACGCGCGAGCAGTACTTC. Supplemented by reference TRBV5-6 and TRBJ2-7, the full variable domain reads DAGVTQSPTHLIKTRGQQVTLRCSPKSGHDTVSWYQQALGQGPQFIFQYYEEEERQRGNFPDRFSGHQFPNYSSELNVNALLLGDSALYLCASSLGTGTGTREQYFGPGTRLTVT.

This sequence joins TRBV4-1 and TRBJ2-1; D gene ambiguous. Between the trimmed V and J ends, which lost 1 base and 6 bases, there was a span of 10 bases. Germline lookup yields CDR1 MGHRA and CDR2 YSYEKL. This CDR3 has 14 residues. CDR3 sequence (DNA): TGCGCCAGCAGCCAAGTGGAAGGCCGCAATGAGCAGTTCTTC. It yields the protein CASSQVEGRNEQFF.

V usage is TRBV5-6 and J usage is TRBJ2-4; D call uncertain. Germline V gene lookup returns CDR1 SGHDT and CDR2 YYEEEE. V was pared by 2 bases and J by 0 bases, with 6 bases between. The CDR3 sequence is 14 residues long. The CDR3 reads CASSFTIAKNIQYF. As DNA, the CDR3 is TGTGCCAGCAGCTTTACAATAGCCAAAAACATTCAGTACTTC.